A single sample gave rise to the 15 T cell receptor beta chains below, sequenced in a study of T cell clonality in common variable immunodeficiency. No antigen has been identified for these receptors. Method: immunoSEQ multiplex PCR; TCRdb's copy keeps in-frame clones and lacks some. The table records about 33,000 clones without singletons, the ten largest covering 6% to 6.5%. Broader study findings: Fewer deletions and N-nucleotide insertions were reportedly seen in common variable immunodeficiency TCR beta sequences.

Sequencing was performed on peripheral blood mononuclear cells. The source is a human donor with common variable immunodeficiency.

This clone was detected ten times or more. The read falls 3 residues short of the CDR3 end, and the missing part is taken from the germline J gene. The chain couples TRBV14 to TRBJ1-3; perhaps TRBD1 as D (5 bases). This CDR3 spans 17 amino acids. The germline gives CDR1 SGHDN, CDR2 FVKESK. V shed 1 base and J shed 9 bases, with 22 bases lying between them. CDR3 DNA, as far as it was read: TGTGCCAGCAGCCAAGCCCCCTGGACACGTCCTGGGAGCACC. It is translated as CASSQAPWTRPGST. The full-length CDR3 reads as CASSQAPWTRPGSTIYF.

This clone was detected only a few times. The CDR3 is cut off 3 residues early in the read; its end comes from the germline J gene. The chain uses TRBV18 and TRBJ1-5, with D perhaps TRBD1 (5 bases). Per germline, CDR1 KGHSH and CDR2 LQKENI. The CDR3 sequence is 13 residues long. Trimming removed 3 bases from V and 4 bases from J, with 7 bases in between. The covered CDR3 bases are TGTGCCAGCTCACCGGACATAAATCAGCCC. Its protein is CASSPDINQP. The full CDR3 protein is CASSPDINQPQHF.

The covered CDR3 bases are TGTGCCAGCAGCTTAGTAGCAGATACG. This codes for CASSLVADT. In full, the CDR3 reads CASSLVADTQYF. The genes are TRBV7-9 and TRBJ2-3; unclear D gene. The read gets to within 3 residues of the CDR3 end, and the germline J gene fills in the rest. The CDR3 runs 12 residues. Trimming cost V 1 base and J 4 bases, with 3 bases left between them. Germline V gene sequence: CDR1 SEHNR, CDR2 FQNEAQ (reference sequence). Using reference TRBV7-9 and TRBJ2-3 for the parts outside the CDR3, the full variable domain is DTGVSQNPRHKITKRGQNVTFRCDPISEHNRLYWYRQTLGQGPEFLTYFQNEAQLEKSRLLSDRFSAERPKGSFSTLEIQRTEQGDSAMYLCASSLVADTQYFGPGTRLTVL.

In the case of this clone: The read stops 3 residues short of the end of the CDR3; the missing end is completed from the germline J gene. The chain has TRBV2 and TRBJ1-5, with D unclear. The V gene lost 7 bases and the J gene lost 0 bases, with 13 bases spanning the gap. The germline V gene has CDR1 SNHLY and CDR2 FYNNEI. The CDR3 is made up of 15 amino acids. CDR3 DNA (partial): TGTGCCAGCATTAAGGATTCAGGTAGCAATCAGCCC. Translation: CASIKDSGSNQP. From start to end, the CDR3 is CASIKDSGSNQPQHF. Together with reference TRBV2 and TRBJ1-5, the CDR3 gives the full variable domain: EPEVTQTPSHQVTQMGQEVILRCVPISNHLYFYWYRQILGQKVEFLVSFYNNEISEKSEIFDDQFSVERPDGSNFTLKIRSTKLEDSAMYFCASIKDSGSNQPQHFGDGTRLSIL.

About this clone: The read gets to within 3 residues of the CDR3 end, and the germline J gene fills in the rest. The chain couples TRBV19 to TRBJ2-7; 13 nucleotides agree with TRBD2. V lost 8 bases, J lost 2 bases, and 12 bases stayed unmatched. Germline lookup yields CDR1 LNHDA and CDR2 SQIVND (reference sequence). This CDR3 has 17 amino acids. The CDR3 is CASLGPEGTSGAYEQYF. Partial CDR3 DNA: TGTGCCAGTTTAGGGCCAGAGGGGACTAGCGGGGCCTACGAG.

This clone showed up just a few times. The read terminates 3 residues before the CDR3 end, so the remaining end is supplied by the germline J gene. This sequence joins TRBV19 and TRBJ1-4, with TRBD1 matching over 7 bases. The CDR3 is 14 residues long. Germline V gene data show CDR1 as LNHDA and CDR2 as SQIVND (reference sequence). V lost 5 bases and J lost 3; bases outside the gene matches: 3. Partial CDR3 DNA: TGTGCCAGTAGTCGCGGGACAGCTAATGAAAAA. This sequence encodes CASSRGTANEK. The full CDR3 sequence reads CASSRGTANEKLFF.

This clone was detected a few times. Read sequence stops 3 residues before the CDR3 end, and the germline J gene provides the missing end. This sequence joins TRBV20-1 and TRBJ1-5, with TRBD1 matching 9 bases. CDR3 length: 12 residues. Per the germline V gene, CDR1 is DFQATT and CDR2 is SNEGSKA (reference sequence). V dropped 6 bases and J dropped 5; count of bases not matched to a gene: 2. The CDR3 loop reads CSARTGDQPQHF. The CDR3 DNA, read in part, is TGCAGTGCCCGGACAGGGGATCAGCCC.

This clone was picked up a small number of times. The read comes to an end 3 residues before the CDR3 does, leaving the germline J gene to fill in the end. The V call is TRBV11-3, the J call TRBJ2-1; 7 bases align to TRBD2. The ends lost 5 bases at V and 4 bases at J; junction bases unmatched: 8. In germline, CDR1 is SGHNT, CDR2 YENEEA. CDR3 length equals 15 residues. Here the CDR3 reads CASSALGRGYNEQFF. The sequenced CDR3 bases are TGTGCCAGCAGCGCCTTGGGGCGGGGGTACAATGAG.

This clone was counted many times. The CDR3 reads CASSQDESPGQGNSPLHF. Incomplete CDR3 DNA: TGCGCCAGCAGCCAAGATGAATCCCCGGGACAGGGCAATTCACCC. The chain has TRBV4-1 and TRBJ1-6; 9 nucleotides match TRBD1. The read gets to within 3 residues of the CDR3 end, and the germline J gene fills in the rest. This CDR3 has 18 amino acids. Germline loops: CDR1 MGHRA, CDR2 YSYEKL. Trimming at V came to 0 bases and at J to 7 bases, leaving 10 bases not matched to a gene.

This clone was found a few times. The observed sequence ends 3 residues before the CDR3 terminus, with the missing tail filled in from the germline J gene. The rearrangement uses TRBV18 and TRBJ2-3, with 7 bases matching TRBD1. The CDR3 totals 16 residues. Germline values: CDR1 KGHSH, CDR2 LQKENI. The V gene end was trimmed by 0 bases and the J gene end by 0 bases; junction bases not matched to a gene: 3. CDR3 bases read: TGTGCCAGCTCACCACCAAACAGGGGCAGCACAGATACG. This gives the protein CASSPPNRGSTDT. The entire CDR3 sequence reads CASSPPNRGSTDTQYF.

This clone was detected ten times or more. The CDR3 end is not reached by the read, which stops 3 residues before it; the germline J gene fills it in. This chain joins TRBV2 and TRBJ1-1, with 8 bases that match TRBD1. V trimming: 8 bases; J trimming: 4 bases; junction bases outside the gene matches: 18. The CDR3 is 17 residues long. The germline V gene has CDR1 SNHLY and CDR2 FYNNEI. Incomplete CDR3 DNA: TGTGCCAGCTGCGACGGACAGGGTGTCGCCTGGGGCACTGAA. Translating it yields CASCDGQGVAWGTE. The complete CDR3 sequence is CASCDGQGVAWGTEAFF. The variable domain in full, with the rest retrieved from reference TRBV2 and TRBJ1-1, is EPEVTQTPSHQVTQMGQEVILRCVPISNHLYFYWYRQILGQKVEFLVSFYNNEISEKSEIFDDQFSVERPDGSNFTLKIRSTKLEDSAMYFCASCDGQGVAWGTEAFFGQGTRLTVV.

This clone was recorded at least ten times. The CDR3 extends 3 residues past the end of the read, so its final part is completed from the germline J gene. The chain recombines TRBV20-1 with TRBJ2-5, with TRBD2 matching over 15 bases. The CDR3 consists of 15 residues. Germline CDR1 is DFQATT and CDR2 is SNEGSKA (reference sequence). Losses at the gene ends were 1 base for V and 7 bases for J; bases not matched to a gene: 4. CDR3 sequence: CSARGTSGGDGTQYF. CDR3 bases read: TGCAGTGCTAGAGGGACTAGCGGGGGGGACGGGACC.

This clone was detected many times. The read terminates 3 residues ahead of where the CDR3 ends, so the germline J gene completes it. This chain joins TRBV12-5 and TRBJ1-2, with TRBD1 matching 9 bases. CDR3 length: 13 residues. The V gene's germline CDR1 is LGHNT and CDR2 FRNRAP. J was trimmed by 7 bases and V by 2 bases; bases with no gene match: 2. This CDR3 reads CASGLNRGLGYTF. The covered CDR3 bases are TGTGCTAGTGGTTTGAACAGGGGGCTTGGC.

As concerns this clone: The read falls 3 residues short of the CDR3 end, and the missing part is taken from the germline J gene. J is TRBJ2-1 and V is TRBV10-2, with TRBD1 matching 7 bases. In germline, CDR1 is WSHSY, CDR2 SAAADI. The junction had 8 bases not matched to a gene; V was cut back by 5 bases and J by 7 bases. The CDR3 spans 14 residues. CDR3 bases read: TGCGCCAGCAGTCAAGGGGGCGCAGGGAATGAG. The encoded protein is CASSQGGAGNE. The full CDR3 reads CASSQGGAGNEQFF.

This clone came up many times. The read finishes 3 residues shy of the CDR3 end, and the germline J gene is used to complete it. The J gene is TRBJ2-4, the V gene TRBV20-1; 11 nucleotides match TRBD2. Germline loops: CDR1 DFQATT, CDR2 SNEGSKA (reference sequence). This CDR3 is built from 12 residues. CDR3 DNA (partial): TGCAGTGCTCCGACTAGCGGGGCACGT. This encodes CSAPTSGAR. The whole CDR3 sequence reads CSAPTSGARQYF.